The 26 T cell receptor beta chains below come from one sample, sequenced in a study of vaccination and CD4 T cells after COVID-19. As for treatment: roughly 11-day PBMC culture with coronavirus spike peptide pools or control peptides (ViraFEST assay). Those CD4+ T cells from the unexposed donor predate the COVID-19 pandemic (2011-2018). For these receptors, no antigen is known. The Oncomine TCR Beta short-read assay was applied to DNA of cultured CD4+ T cells. TCRdb re-called the PCR reads through MiXCR, storing one row per CDR3 protein. Here the sample spans about 10,000 distinct CDR3 sequences, under 35% being singletons. Material for sequencing was CD4+ T cells from blood, cultured in vitro. The receptors come from a human donor in good health.

This clonotype was counted a few times. The V and J genes are TRBV6-1 and TRBJ1-1, with 7 bases matching TRBD1. V trimming: 6 bases; J trimming: 7 bases; junction bases outside the gene matches: 2. The CDR3 contains 11 residues. Germline CDR1 MNHNS, CDR2 SASEGT. The CDR3 is CASRRDSEAFF. As DNA, the CDR3 is TGTGCCAGCAGACGGGACAGTGAAGCTTTCTTT.

The sample holds a few counts of this clonotype. The chain has TRBV7-9 and TRBJ2-5; TRBD2 agrees at 8 bases. The V gene end was trimmed by 2 bases and the J gene end by 1 base; junction bases not matched to a gene: 3. CDR3 length: 15 amino acids. CDR1 SEHNR and CDR2 FQNEAQ come from the germline V gene (reference sequence). CDR3 nucleotide sequence: TGTGCCAGCAGCTTATCACGGGGGGGCCAAGAGACCCAGTACTTC. It specifies CASSLSRGGQETQYF.

Details on this clonotype: At one boundary the junction diverges from the germline segment, which might be a read error. The chain employs TRBV20-1 and TRBJ2-2, with D perhaps assigned TRBD1 or TRBD2 (6 bases each). There are 13 residues in the CDR3. Germline lookup yields CDR1 DFQATT and CDR2 SNEGSKA (reference sequence). This CDR3 is CSARGASTGELFF. CDR3 in DNA: TGCAGCGCTAGGGGGGCCAGCACCGGGGAGCTGTTTTTT.

The chain uses TRBV6-1 and TRBJ1-1; 10 nucleotides line up with TRBD1. This CDR3 has 14 residues. Unmatched junction bases numbered 8, after V lost 6 bases and J lost 7 bases. Looked up from germline, CDR1 is MNHNS and CDR2 is SASEGT. The CDR3 region is CASRTGGQLIEAFF. DNA for the CDR3: TGTGCCAGCAGGACAGGGGGCCAGTTGATTGAAGCTTTCTTT.

This clonotype was counted between two and nine times. The chain recombines TRBV6-1 with TRBJ1-1, with D perhaps TRBD1 (6 bases). Germline V lookup: CDR1 MNHNS, CDR2 SASEGT. This CDR3 is built from 13 residues. The V and J ends lost 7 bases and 4 bases respectively, with 13 bases between them. The CDR3 spells CASNPGGFTEAFF. CDR3 DNA sequence: TGTGCCAGCAACCCCGGGGGCTTCACTGAAGCTTTCTTT.

The chain combines TRBV3-1 with TRBJ2-3; 12 nucleotides line up with TRBD2. Unmatched junction bases numbered 5, after V lost 6 bases and J lost 4 bases. CDR3 length equals 15 residues. Germline CDR1 and CDR2: LGHDT and YNNKEL (reference sequence). This CDR3 reads CASSTTSGGADTQYF. The DNA for the CDR3 is TGTGCCAGCAGTACGACTAGCGGGGGTGCAGATACGCAGTATTTT.

This chain joins TRBV6-5 and TRBJ1-1; D perhaps matches TRBD1 (5 bases). Between the trimmed V and J ends, which lost 3 bases and 5 bases, there was a span of 16 bases. The length of the CDR3 is 15 residues. The V gene's germline CDR1 is MNHEY and CDR2 SVGAGI. CDR3 loop: CASSYQSEGKTEAFF. CDR3 DNA: TGTGCCAGCAGTTATCAAAGTGAGGGGAAAACTGAAGCTTTCTTT.

The CDR3 DNA is TGTGCCAGCAGTTACTCGGAGTCAAGACGCGAGCAGTACTTC. Its protein is CASSYSESRREQYF. This chain connects TRBV6-5 to TRBJ2-7; no firm D call. The V end was cut by 0 bases, the J end by 6 bases, with 12 bases between. The CDR3 consists of 14 residues. Germline values: CDR1 MNHEY, CDR2 SVGAGI.

This clonotype was detected only a few times. CDR3 bases: TGTGCCACCTCAGGAGAAGGGGCCTACAATGAGCAGTTCTTC. Protein: CATSGEGAYNEQFF. The chain joins TRBV10-3 to TRBJ2-1; tentatively, D is TRBD1 (5 bases). Germline V lookup: CDR1 ENHRY, CDR2 SYGVKD. V dropped 10 bases and J dropped 2 bases, with 15 bases sitting between them. The CDR3 is made up of 14 amino acids.

The chain is built from TRBV20-1 and TRBJ2-3, with D uncertain. V lost 3 bases, J lost 5 bases, and 24 bases lay in between. This CDR3 comprises 17 residues. CDR1 and CDR2 from the germline V gene are DFQATT and SNEGSKA (reference sequence). Written as DNA, the CDR3 is TGCAGTGCTAGGTCCCATGGTGCGGACCCAACTGGAGATACGCAGTATTTT. Encoded protein: CSARSHGADPTGDTQYF.

This chain connects TRBV30 to TRBJ1-2; 8 bases match TRBD1. The CDR3 runs to 13 residues. The J segment lost 8 bases and the V segment lost 3 bases, leaving 8 bases of the junction unmatched. Germline V CDR1 and CDR2: GTSNPN, SVGIG (reference sequence). The CDR3 nucleotides read TGTGCCTGGAGGGGGGGACAGGTCGACGGCTACACCTTC. Translated: CAWRGGQVDGYTF. The full variable domain, completed using reference TRBV30 and TRBJ1-2, is SQTIHQWPATLVQPVGSPLSLECTVEGTSNPNLYWYRQAAGRGLQLLFYSVGIGQISSEVPQNLSASRPQDRQFILSSKKLLLSDSGFYLCAWRGGQVDGYTFGSGTRLTVV.

The chain recombines TRBV19 with TRBJ2-1; D is unclear. The CDR3 consists of 10 residues. Germline assignment: CDR1 LNHDA and CDR2 SQIVND (reference sequence). The V end was cut by 7 bases, the J end by 14 bases, with 12 bases between. This CDR3 reads CASTTSGEFF. The CDR3 nucleotides read TGTGCCAGTACTACAAGTGGGGAGTTCTTC.

This clonotype has more than one count but fewer than ten. V is TRBV12-5 and J is TRBJ1-5; a weak D match, TRBD1 (5 bases). V was cut by 6 bases and J by 4 bases, with 16 bases left in between. The germline V gene has CDR1 LGHNT and CDR2 FRNRAP. This CDR3 region has 15 residues. The CDR3 spells CASGPGRSDNQPQHF. In DNA form, the CDR3 reads TGTGCTAGTGGACCGGGACGGTCCGATAATCAGCCCCAGCATTTT.

This clonotype was recorded once. V gene TRBV7-9 combines with J gene TRBJ1-2; D is possibly TRBD1 (5 bases). V was trimmed by 6 bases and J by 8 bases, leaving 13 bases between them. This CDR3 region has 12 residues. From germline, CDR1 is SEHNR and CDR2 FQNEAQ (reference sequence). The CDR3 reads CASSRDHGGYTF. CDR3 DNA sequence: TGTGCCAGCAGTAGGGACCACGGGGGCTACACCTTC.

The chain is built from TRBV7-8 and TRBJ2-7, with D uncertain. The germline V gene encodes CDR1 SGHVS and CDR2 FQNEAQ. The CDR3 runs 11 residues. V lost 4 bases to trimming and J lost 3 bases, with 4 bases between them. The CDR3 DNA sequence: TGTGCCAGCAGCTCCCACTACGAGCAGTACTTC. Translating it yields CASSSHYEQYF.

The chain combines TRBV19 with TRBJ2-6; D ambiguous. The CDR3 runs to 14 residues. Germline assignment: CDR1 LNHDA and CDR2 SQIVND (reference sequence). V gave up 4 bases and J gave up 0 bases, with 4 bases separating them. CDR3 loop: CASSSGSGANVLTF. Here the CDR3 DNA reads TGTGCCAGTAGTAGTGGCTCTGGGGCCAACGTCCTGACTTTC. The full variable domain, with the rest looked up from reference TRBV19 and TRBJ2-6, is DGGITQSPKYLFRKEGQNVTLSCEQNLNHDAMYWYRQDPGQGLRLIYYSQIVNDFQKGDIAEGYSVSREKKESFPLTVTSAQKNPTAFYLCASSSGSGANVLTFGAGSRLTVL.

The rearrangement uses TRBV7-8 and TRBJ1-5; maybe TRBD1 (5 bases). CDR1 is SGHVS, CDR2 FQNEAQ, per germline. This CDR3 contains 13 residues. V was shortened by 5 bases and J by 1 base, with 6 bases between the two germline ends. The CDR3 nucleotides read TGTGCCAGCAGCCCAGGGAGCAATCAGCCCCAGCATTTT. It is translated as CASSPGSNQPQHF.

The sample holds a few counts of this clonotype. The chain joins TRBV12-3 or TRBV12-4 to TRBJ1-2; 7 bases map to TRBD1. Trimming took 3 bases from V and 7 from J; bases not matched to a gene: 8. CDR3 length: 14 residues. In DNA, the CDR3 is TGTGCCAGCAGTTTCTCCGGACAGGTCGTTGGCTACACCTTC. The encoded protein is CASSFSGQVVGYTF.

The chain joins TRBV20-1 to TRBJ2-4; tentatively, D is TRBD2 (6 bases). Per germline, CDR1 DFQATT and CDR2 SNEGSKA (reference sequence). Trimming pared 6 bases from V and 8 bases from J, leaving 26 bases between. This CDR3 contains 16 residues. CDR3 in DNA: TGCAGTGCGGAAATACCGGGACTTAGCTTTTCCGACATTCAGTACTTC. Translation gives CSAEIPGLSFSDIQYF.

This clonotype has more than one count but fewer than ten. V is TRBV6-2 or TRBV6-3 and J is TRBJ1-2, with D possibly matching TRBD1 (6 bases). V was pared by 6 bases and J by 4 bases, with 12 bases between. The CDR3 consists of 13 residues. Germline V lookup: CDR1 MNHEY, CDR2 SVGEGT. The CDR3 coding sequence is TGTGCCAGCAGCCGCCGGGACACCTATGGCTACACCTTC. Translation: CASSRRDTYGYTF.

This clonotype was recorded once. This sequence joins TRBV11-2 and TRBJ2-7; D ambiguous. The CDR3 sequence is 12 residues long. The V and J ends lost 0 bases and 4 bases respectively, with 4 bases between them. The germline V gene encodes CDR1 SGHAT and CDR2 FQNNGV. Here the CDR3 DNA reads TGTGCCAGCAGCTTAGACAGGTACGAGCAGTACTTC. Protein sequence: CASSLDRYEQYF.

This sequence joins TRBV6-5 and TRBJ1-1; 7 nucleotides agree with TRBD1. The CDR3 consists of 14 residues. Germline loops: CDR1 MNHEY, CDR2 SVGAGI. With 0 bases clipped from V and 6 bases from J, the junction kept 4 bases outside the gene matches. The CDR3 loop is CASSYSAGQAEAFF. In nucleotides, the CDR3 is TGTGCCAGCAGTTACTCGGCTGGACAGGCTGAAGCTTTCTTT.

By its share, this clonotype is large. V is TRBV10-1 and J is TRBJ1-1, with D maybe TRBD1 (6 bases). Germline lookup yields CDR1 WNHNN and CDR2 SYGVQD (reference sequence). This CDR3 contains 13 residues. V lost 2 bases and J lost 5, with 9 bases in between. In DNA, the CDR3 is TGCGCCAGCAGTGAGACAGGGCTTACTGAAGCTTTCTTT. This translates into CASSETGLTEAFF.

The rearrangement joins TRBV6-1 to TRBJ2-7; TRBD2 agrees at 8 bases. J gave up 2 bases and V 7 bases, and 7 bases lay outside the gene matches. This CDR3 has 14 residues. Per germline, CDR1 MNHNS and CDR2 SASEGT. The CDR3 loop reads CASTPAGGPYEQYF. CDR3 coding DNA: TGTGCCAGCACCCCGGCGGGGGGCCCCTACGAGCAGTACTTC.

This clonotype is judged medium-sized. The chain uses TRBV6-1 and TRBJ1-5; D gene unclear. The V and J ends lost 6 bases and 3 bases respectively, with 12 bases between them. Germline V CDR1 and CDR2: MNHNS, SASEGT. The CDR3 runs 14 residues. CDR3 sequence (DNA): TGTGCCAGCAGCCCGGACGGGGACAATCAGCCCCAGCATTTT. Its translation is CASSPDGDNQPQHF.

The sample holds a few counts of this clonotype. The genes are TRBV20-1 and TRBJ1-6, with TRBD1 matching over 7 bases. The CDR3 has 13 amino acids. The germline CDR1 and CDR2 sequences are DFQATT and SNEGSKA (reference sequence). Trimming at V came to 5 bases and at J to 7 bases, leaving 5 bases not matched to a gene. The CDR3 region is CSAAGTENSPLHF. CDR3 nucleotides: TGCAGTGCTGCCGGGACAGAGAATTCACCCCTCCACTTT.